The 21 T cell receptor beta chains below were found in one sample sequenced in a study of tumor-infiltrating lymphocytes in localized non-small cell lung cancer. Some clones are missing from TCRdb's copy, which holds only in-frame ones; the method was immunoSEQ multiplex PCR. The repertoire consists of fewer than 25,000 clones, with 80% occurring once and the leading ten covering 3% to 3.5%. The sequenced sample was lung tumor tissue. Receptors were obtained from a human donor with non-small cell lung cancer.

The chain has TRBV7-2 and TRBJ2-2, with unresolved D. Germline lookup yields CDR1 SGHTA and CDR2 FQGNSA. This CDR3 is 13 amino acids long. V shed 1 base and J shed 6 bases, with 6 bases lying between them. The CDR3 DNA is TGTGCCAGCAGCTTAGGTCGGGCCGGGGAGCTGTTTTTT. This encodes CASSLGRAGELFF. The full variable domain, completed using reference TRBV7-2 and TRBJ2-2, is GAGVSQSPSNKVTEKGKDVELRCDPISGHTALYWYRQSLGQGLEFLIYFQGNSAPDKSGLPSDRFSAERTGGSVSTLTIQRTQQEDSAVYLCASSLGRAGELFFGEGSRLTVL.

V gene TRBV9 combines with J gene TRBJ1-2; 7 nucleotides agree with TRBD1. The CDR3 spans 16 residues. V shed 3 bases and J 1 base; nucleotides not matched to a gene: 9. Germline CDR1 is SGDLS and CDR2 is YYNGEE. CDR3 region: CASSAQGHSYNYGYTF. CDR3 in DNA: TGTGCCAGCAGCGCACAGGGGCATAGTTATAACTATGGCTACACCTTC. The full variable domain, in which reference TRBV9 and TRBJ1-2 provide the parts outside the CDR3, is DSGVTQTPKHLITATGQRVTLRCSPRSGDLSVYWYQQSLDQGLQFLIQYYNGEERAKGNILERFSAQQFPDLHSELNLSSLELGDSALYFCASSAQGHSYNYGYTFGSGTRLTVV.

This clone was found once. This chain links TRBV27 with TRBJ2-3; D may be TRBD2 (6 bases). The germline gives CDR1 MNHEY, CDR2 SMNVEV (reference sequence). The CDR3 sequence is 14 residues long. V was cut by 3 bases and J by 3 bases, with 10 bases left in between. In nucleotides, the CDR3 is TGTGCCAGCAGTTTTGGGGGACTGACAGATACGCAGTATTTT. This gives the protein CASSFGGLTDTQYF.

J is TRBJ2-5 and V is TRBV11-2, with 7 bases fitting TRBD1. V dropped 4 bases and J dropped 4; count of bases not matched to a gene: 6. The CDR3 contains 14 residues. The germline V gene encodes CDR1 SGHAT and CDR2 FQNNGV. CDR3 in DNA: TGTGCCAGCAGCTCTAGGGGGCCACTAGAGACCCAGTACTTC. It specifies CASSSRGPLETQYF.

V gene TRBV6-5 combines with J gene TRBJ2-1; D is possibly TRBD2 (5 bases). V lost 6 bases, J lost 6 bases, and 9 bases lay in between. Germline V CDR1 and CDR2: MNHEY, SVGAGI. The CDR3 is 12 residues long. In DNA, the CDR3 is TGTGCCAGCAGACTAGACGGCAATGAGCAGTTCTTC. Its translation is CASRLDGNEQFF.

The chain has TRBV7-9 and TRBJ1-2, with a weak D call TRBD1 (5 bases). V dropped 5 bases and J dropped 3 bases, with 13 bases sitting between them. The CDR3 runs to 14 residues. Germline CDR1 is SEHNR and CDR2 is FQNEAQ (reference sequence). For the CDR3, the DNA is TGTGCCAGCAGCCCCCGCACAGGCTACTATGGCTACACCTTC. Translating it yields CASSPRTGYYGYTF.

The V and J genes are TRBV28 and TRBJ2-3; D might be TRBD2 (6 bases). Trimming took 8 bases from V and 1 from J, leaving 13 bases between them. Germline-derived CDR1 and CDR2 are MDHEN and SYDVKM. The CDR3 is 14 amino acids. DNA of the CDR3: TGTGCCAGCGGGTCGGGAGTTGGCACAGATACGCAGTATTTT. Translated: CASGSGVGTDTQYF.

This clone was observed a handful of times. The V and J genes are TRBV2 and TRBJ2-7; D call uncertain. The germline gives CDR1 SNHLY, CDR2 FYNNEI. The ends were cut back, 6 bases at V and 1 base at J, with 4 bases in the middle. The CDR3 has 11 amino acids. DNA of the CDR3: TGTGCCAGCAGAGAGTCCTACGAGCAGTACTTC. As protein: CASRESYEQYF. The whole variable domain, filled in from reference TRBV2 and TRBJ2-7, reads EPEVTQTPSHQVTQMGQEVILRCVPISNHLYFYWYRQILGQKVEFLVSFYNNEISEKSEIFDDQFSVERPDGSNFTLKIRSTKLEDSAMYFCASRESYEQYFGPGTRLTVT.

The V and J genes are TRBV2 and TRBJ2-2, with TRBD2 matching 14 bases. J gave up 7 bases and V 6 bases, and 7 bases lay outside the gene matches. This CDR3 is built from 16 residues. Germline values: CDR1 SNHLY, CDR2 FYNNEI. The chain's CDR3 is CASSRTSGRLGGELFF. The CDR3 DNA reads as TGTGCCAGCAGCCGGACTAGCGGGAGGTTAGGCGGGGAGCTGTTTTTT.

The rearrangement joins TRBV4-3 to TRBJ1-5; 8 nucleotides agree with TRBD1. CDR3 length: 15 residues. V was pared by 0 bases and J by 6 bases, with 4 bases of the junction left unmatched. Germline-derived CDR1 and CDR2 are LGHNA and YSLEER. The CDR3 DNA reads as TGCGCCAGCAGCCAAGATACAGGGGGAGGTCAGCCCCAGCATTTT. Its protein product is CASSQDTGGGQPQHF.

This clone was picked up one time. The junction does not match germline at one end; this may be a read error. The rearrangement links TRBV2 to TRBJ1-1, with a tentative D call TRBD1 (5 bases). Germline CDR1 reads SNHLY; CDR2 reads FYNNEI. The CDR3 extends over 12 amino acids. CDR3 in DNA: TGTGCCAGCATGTGGGGGAACCCTGAAGCTTTCTTT. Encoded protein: CASMWGNPEAFF.

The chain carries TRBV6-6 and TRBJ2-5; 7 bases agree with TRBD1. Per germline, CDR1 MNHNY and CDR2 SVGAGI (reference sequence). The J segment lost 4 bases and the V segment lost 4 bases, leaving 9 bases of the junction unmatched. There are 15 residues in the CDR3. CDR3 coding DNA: TGTGCCAGCAGTTCGGGGCAGGGGGTTGTAGAGACCCAGTACTTC. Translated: CASSSGQGVVETQYF.

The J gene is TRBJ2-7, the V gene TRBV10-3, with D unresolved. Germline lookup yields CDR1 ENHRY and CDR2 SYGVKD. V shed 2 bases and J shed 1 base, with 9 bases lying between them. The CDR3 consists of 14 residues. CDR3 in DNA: TGTGCCATCAGTGAGGAGCCTGAATCCTACGAGCAGTACTTC. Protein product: CAISEEPESYEQYF.

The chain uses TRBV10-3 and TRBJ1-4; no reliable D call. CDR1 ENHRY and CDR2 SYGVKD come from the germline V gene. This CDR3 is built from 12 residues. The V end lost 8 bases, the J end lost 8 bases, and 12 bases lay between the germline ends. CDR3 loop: CAISITGEKLFF. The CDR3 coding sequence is TGTGCCATCTCCATAACGGGGGAAAAACTGTTTTTT.

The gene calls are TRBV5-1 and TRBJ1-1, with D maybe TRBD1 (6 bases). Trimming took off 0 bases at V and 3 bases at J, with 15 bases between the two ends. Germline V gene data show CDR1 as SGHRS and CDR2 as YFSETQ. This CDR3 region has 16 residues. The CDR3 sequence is CASSLVRGILDTEAFF. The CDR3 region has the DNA TGCGCCAGCAGCTTGGTCAGGGGAATTCTAGACACTGAAGCTTTCTTT.

DNA for the CDR3: TGCGCCAGCAGCCTCGGACTAGCGACGGCCTACAATGAGCAGTTCTTC. The encoded protein is CASSLGLATAYNEQFF. The chain recombines TRBV4-3 with TRBJ2-1; 9 nucleotides line up with TRBD2. CDR3 length: 16 residues. After removal of 4 bases from V and 2 bases from J, the junction contained 6 bases not matched to a gene. Germline V lookup: CDR1 LGHNA, CDR2 YSLEER.

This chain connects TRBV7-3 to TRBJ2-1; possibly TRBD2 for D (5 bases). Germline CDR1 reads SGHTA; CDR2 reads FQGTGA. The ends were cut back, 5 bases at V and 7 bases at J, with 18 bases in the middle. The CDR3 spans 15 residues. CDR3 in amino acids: CASSPWESASNEQFF. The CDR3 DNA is TGTGCCAGCAGCCCGTGGGAGAGCGCCTCTAATGAGCAGTTCTTC.

The CDR3 nucleotides are TGTGCCAGCAGTAACAGAGATCAGCCCCAGCATTTT. It encodes CASSNRDQPQHF. The chain has TRBV2 and TRBJ1-5; D call uncertain. This CDR3 has 12 residues. Trimming left V 5 bases short and J 5 bases short, with 7 bases between. CDR1 SNHLY and CDR2 FYNNEI come from the germline V gene.

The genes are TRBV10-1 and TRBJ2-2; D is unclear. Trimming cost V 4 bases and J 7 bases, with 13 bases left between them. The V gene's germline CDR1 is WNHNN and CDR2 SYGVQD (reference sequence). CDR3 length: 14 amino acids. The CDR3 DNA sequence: TGCGCCAGCAGTGGCCAAGCGCTGATCGGGGAGCTGTTTTTT. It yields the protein CASSGQALIGELFF.

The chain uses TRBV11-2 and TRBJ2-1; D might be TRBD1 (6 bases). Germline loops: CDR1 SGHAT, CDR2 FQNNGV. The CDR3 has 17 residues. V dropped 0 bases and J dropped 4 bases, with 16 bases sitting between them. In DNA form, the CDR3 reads TGTGCCAGCAGCTTAGATGTCAGGGGTCAAGATTACAATGAGCAGTTCTTC. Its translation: CASSLDVRGQDYNEQFF. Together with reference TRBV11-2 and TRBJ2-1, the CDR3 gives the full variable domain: EAGVAQSPRYKIIEKRQSVAFWCNPISGHATLYWYQQILGQGPKLLIQFQNNGVVDDSQLPKDRFSAERLKGVDSTLKIQPAKLEDSAVYLCASSLDVRGQDYNEQFFGPGTRLTVL.

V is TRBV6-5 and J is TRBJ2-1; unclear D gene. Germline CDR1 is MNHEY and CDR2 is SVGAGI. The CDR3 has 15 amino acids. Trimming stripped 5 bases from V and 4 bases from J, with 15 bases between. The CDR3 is CASSRQWSQYNEQFF. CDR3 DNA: TGTGCCAGCAGTCGCCAGTGGAGTCAGTACAATGAGCAGTTCTTC.